Following are 5 T cell receptor beta chains from one sample sequenced in a study of T cells in Graves' hyperthyroidism and ophthalmopathy. From RNA transcripts, TCR beta CDR3 regions were amplified. An initial round of RT-PCR targeting the TCR CDR3 relied on the HTBI primer set. TCRdb fed the multiplex PCR reads into MiXCR, producing one record per CDR3 protein. The data contain approximately 560,000 distinct CDR3 sequences, about 15% of them seen just once; the ten biggest clones take up about 7%. The source material was blood. The receptors stem from a woman between 25 and 40 years old with Graves' hyperthyroidism.

At least ten counts were recorded for this clonotype. The V and J genes are TRBV28 and TRBJ2-7; 8 bases line up with TRBD1. Trimming removed 6 bases from V and 2 bases from J; junction bases left unmatched: 6. The CDR3 runs to 14 residues. CDR1 is MDHEN and CDR2 is SYDVKM in the germline V gene. In DNA form, the CDR3 reads TGTGCCAGCAGCCCGGCGGACAGGGCCTACGAGCAGTACTTC. Translation gives CASSPADRAYEQYF.

The chain recombines TRBV24-1 with TRBJ2-1; 10 nucleotides line up with TRBD2. This CDR3 comprises 13 residues. Germline loops: CDR1 KGHDR, CDR2 SFDVKD. Unmatched junction bases numbered 2, after V lost 7 bases and J lost 6 bases. CDR3 coding DNA: TGTGCCACCAGCCTAGCGGGAGTCAATGAGCAGTTCTTC. This translates into CATSLAGVNEQFF.

This clonotype was found a few times. V and J are TRBV29-1 and TRBJ2-6; a weak D match, TRBD2 (5 bases). The CDR3 extends over 20 amino acids. V lost 0 bases and J lost 0, with 21 bases in between. Germline lookup yields CDR1 SQVTM and CDR2 ANQGSEA. The CDR3 is CSVEETGKNGDISGANVLTF. The DNA of the CDR3 is TGCAGCGTTGAAGAGACCGGGAAGAATGGGGATATCTCTGGGGCCAACGTCCTGACTTTC.

This clonotype was seen ten or more times. The chain has TRBV6-1 and TRBJ1-5; D unclear. The CDR3 consists of 17 residues. Germline CDR1 MNHNS, CDR2 SASEGT. Trimming stripped 6 bases from V and 2 bases from J, with 20 bases between. CDR3 loop: CASSQVTRSDGNQPQHF. CDR3 bases: TGTGCCAGCAGCCAGGTGACCCGGTCGGATGGCAATCAGCCCCAGCATTTT.

This sequence joins TRBV11-3 and TRBJ1-5, with D tentatively TRBD1 (5 bases). CDR1 and CDR2 from the germline V gene are SGHNT and YENEEA. Deletions cut 6 bases from V and 7 bases from J, with 16 bases between. The CDR3 covers 14 residues. CDR3 loop: CASSDGGDGQPQHF. CDR3 sequence (DNA): TGTGCCAGCAGTGATGGGGGAGACGGCCAGCCCCAGCATTTT.